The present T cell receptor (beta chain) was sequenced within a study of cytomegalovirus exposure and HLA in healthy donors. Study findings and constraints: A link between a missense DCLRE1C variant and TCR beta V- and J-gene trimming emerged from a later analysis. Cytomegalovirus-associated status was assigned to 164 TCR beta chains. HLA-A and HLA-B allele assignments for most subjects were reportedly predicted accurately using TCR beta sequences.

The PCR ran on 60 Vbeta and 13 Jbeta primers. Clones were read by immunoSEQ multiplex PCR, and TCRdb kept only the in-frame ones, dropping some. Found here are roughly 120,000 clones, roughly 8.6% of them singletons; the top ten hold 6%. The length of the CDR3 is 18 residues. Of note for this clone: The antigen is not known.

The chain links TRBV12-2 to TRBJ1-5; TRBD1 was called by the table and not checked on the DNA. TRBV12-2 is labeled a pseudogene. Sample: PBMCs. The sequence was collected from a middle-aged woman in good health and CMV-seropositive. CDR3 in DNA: TGTGCAAGTCGCGATCACGGGACAGGGACCTATGGCAATCAGCCCCAGCATTTT. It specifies CASRDHGTGTYGNQPQHF.